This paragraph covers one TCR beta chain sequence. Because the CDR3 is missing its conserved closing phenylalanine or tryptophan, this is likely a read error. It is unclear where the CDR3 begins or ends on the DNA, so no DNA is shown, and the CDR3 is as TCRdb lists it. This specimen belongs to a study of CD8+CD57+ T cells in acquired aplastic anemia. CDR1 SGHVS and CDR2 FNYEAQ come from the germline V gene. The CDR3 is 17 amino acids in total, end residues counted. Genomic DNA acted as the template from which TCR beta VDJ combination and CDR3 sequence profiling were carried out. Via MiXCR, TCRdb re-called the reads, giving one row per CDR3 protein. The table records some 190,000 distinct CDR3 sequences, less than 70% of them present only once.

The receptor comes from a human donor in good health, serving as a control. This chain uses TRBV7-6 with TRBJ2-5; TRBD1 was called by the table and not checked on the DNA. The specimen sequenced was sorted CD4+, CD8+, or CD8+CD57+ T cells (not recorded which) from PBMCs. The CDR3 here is CASSSRGGGSYGYTFGS.